The following is a TCR beta chain sequence with its context. A linear amplification protocol produced the TCR libraries from 500 ng of total RNA. TCRdb independently ran MiXCR on the reads; one entry per CDR3 protein. The sample includes 150,000 to 200,000 distinct CDR3 sequences, around three quarters of them seen just once. These data originate in a study of healthy donors' naive CD4 and CD8 T cells. Trimming cost V 0 bases and J 1 base; bases outside gene matches: 1. The germline V gene encodes CDR1 MNHEY and CDR2 SMNVEV (reference sequence). CDR3 length: 15 residues. The chain has TRBV27 and TRBJ1-1; 8 nucleotides align to TRBD1. The TCR sequence derives from a pool of human donors in good health; the sample pools cells from several healthy donors. Sequencing was performed on naive CD4+ and CD8+ T cells sorted from blood, pooled from several donors. The CDR3 bases are TGTGCCAGCAGTTTATCTCAGGGGGCGAACACTGAAGCTTTCTTT. Translated, it gives CASSLSQGANTEAFF.